The rows below give T cell receptor beta chains drawn from one sample of a study of immune evolution from preneoplasia to lung adenocarcinoma. Here immunoSEQ multiplex PCR was the method, and the copy in TCRdb shows in-frame clones only, minus some. Among 6,000 or so clones listed, 80% to 90% were seen once. Source material: FFPE invasive lung adenocarcinoma tissue. These receptor sequences come from a person aged 45 to 59 with lung adenocarcinoma. CDR3s include the opening cysteine and the closing phenylalanine or tryptophan. Each record gives: V gene, D gene, clone size, J gene, CDR3 DNA, CDR3 protein. A D gene is named only where the DNA matches it firmly. Rows give clone size only sometimes, using once, few, many, or a class for an expanded clone.

TRBV30	TRBD1	-	TRBJ2-1	TGTGCCTGGAGTCGGGGACAGGCGTACAATGAGCAGTTCTTC	CAWSRGQAYNEQFF
TRBV15	-	once	TRBJ1-1	TGTGCCACCAGCAGAGAAGGGGGAGCTGAAGCTTTCTTT	CATSREGGAEAFF
TRBV19	-	-	TRBJ2-1	TGTGCCAGTAGTACCTGGGAGTCCCCCTTCTACAATGAGCAGTTCTTC	CASSTWESPFYNEQFF
TRBV4-2	-	-	TRBJ1-1	TGTGCCAGCAGCCGGGGGGGGGCGCGGACTGAAGCTTTCTTT	CASSRGGARTEAFF
TRBV29-1	-	once	TRBJ2-7	TGCAGCGTCTCCGACACGACTCGCTGGAACGAGCAGTACTTC	CSVSDTTRWNEQYF
TRBV29-1	TRBD1	few	TRBJ2-2	TGCAGCGTTGGGACAGGGGTTAAGCTGTTTTTT	CSVGTGVKLFF
TRBV20-1	-	few	TRBJ2-7	TGCAGTGCTAGTGGGATGGGCGAGCAGTACTTC	CSASGMGEQYF
TRBV18	-	-	TRBJ2-5	TGTGCCAGCTCACGGCAGCTCCAAGAGACCCAGTACTTC	CASSRQLQETQYF
TRBV28	-	-	TRBJ2-7	TGTGCCAGCAGTTTATTCGACGGTTCCTACGAGCAGTACTTC	CASSLFDGSYEQYF
TRBV28	TRBD2	-	TRBJ2-7	TGTGCCAGCAGTTGGTCTAGCGGGAGGGCCAGGTCCTACGAGCAGTACTTC	CASSWSSGRARSYEQYF
TRBV18	-	-	TRBJ2-1	TGTGCCAGCTCACCAACGGACAATGAGCAGTTCTTC	CASSPTDNEQFF
TRBV15	TRBD2	few	TRBJ2-5	TGTGCCACGGAGGCGGGGGACGGGTACCAAGAGACCCAGTACTTC	CATEAGDGYQETQYF
TRBV9	TRBD2	-	TRBJ2-3	TGTGCCAGCAGCGTAGAGGCTAGCGGGAGTCAAGATACGCAGTATTTT	CASSVEASGSQDTQYF
TRBV18	-	-	TRBJ2-1	TGTGCCAGCTCACAGAGGGGTGATAATGAGCAGTTCTTC	CASSQRGDNEQFF
TRBV2	-	-	TRBJ1-1	TGTGCCAGCAGTGGGAGGGGGGGGAACACTGAAGCTTTCTTT	CASSGRGGNTEAFF
TRBV13	-	-	TRBJ1-1	TGTGCCAGCAGCAAGGGAGGGCGGTGGGGGAGCGACACTGAAGCTTTCTTT	CASSKGGRWGSDTEAFF
TRBV20-1	-	-	TRBJ2-1	TGCAGTGCTAGAGATCTGAATGAGCAGTTCTTC	CSARDLNEQFF
TRBV5-4	TRBD1	-	TRBJ1-1	TGTGCCAGCAGCCCCACAGGGGGTTACACTGAAGCTTTCTTT	CASSPTGGYTEAFF
TRBV19	-	-	TRBJ2-7	TGTGCCAGTAGTTCCTCCTCGGGACGGATCTACAAGCAGTACTTC	CASSSSSGRIYKQYF
TRBV19	TRBD2	once	TRBJ2-3	TGTGCCAGTAGTATCCGCCTTGGTAGCGGGGAGGCAGGTACGCAGTATTTT	CASSIRLGSGEAGTQYF
TRBV28	TRBD1	-	TRBJ1-1	TGTGCCAGTTTTGCTCCCCCGGGACAGGGGAACACTGAAGCTTTCTTT	CASFAPPGQGNTEAFF
TRBV4-2	-	-	TRBJ2-7	TGTGCCAGTGCCCCGGGGGGCGGGATCAGAAACGAGCAGTACTTC	CASAPGGGIRNEQYF
TRBV7-9	-	large	TRBJ2-1	TGTGCCAGCAGCTTGGTTGAGCAGTTCTTC	CASSLVEQFF
TRBV6-5	-	-	TRBJ1-1	TGTGCCAGCAGTTACGGGCGAGGGACTGAAGCTTTCTTT	CASSYGRGTEAFF
TRBV28	-	once	TRBJ2-3	TGTGCCAGCAGTTCGTGGGGGGAGGGGGCGAATTCAGATACGCAGTATTTT	CASSSWGEGANSDTQYF
TRBV7-9	-	-	TRBJ2-3	TGTGCCAGCAGCTCCCGAGGGGGCGGGCCGGGGGGCACAGATACGCAGTATTTT	CASSSRGGGPGGTDTQYF
TRBV2	-	-	TRBJ1-4	TGTGCCAGCACTCTGGAAGGGAAGGGAAAACTGTTTTTT	CASTLEGKGKLFF
TRBV28	-	-	TRBJ1-2	TGTGCCAGCAGGTACAGGGCATCCTATGGCTACACCTTC	CASRYRASYGYTF
TRBV5-1	-	-	TRBJ2-5	TGCGCCAGCAGCTTGGAAACTTCCCAAGAGACCCAGTACTTC	CASSLETSQETQYF
TRBV18	TRBD1	once	TRBJ2-1	TGTGCCAGCTCAACTCGGACAGGGGTGAGGAATGAGCAGTTCTTC	CASSTRTGVRNEQFF
TRBV19	TRBD2	few	TRBJ2-1	TGTGCCAGTAGTCGGCGGACTAGCGGGCTTAATGAGCAGTTCTTC	CASSRRTSGLNEQFF
TRBV6-5	-	-	TRBJ1-4	TGTGCCAGCAGAACAGGGTCGGTGAGAGAAAAACTGTTTTTT	CASRTGSVREKLFF
TRBV11-1	-	-	TRBJ2-4	TGTGCCAGCAGCTTAGAACTCGGAGGCCGGGGTAACATTCAGTACTTC	CASSLELGGRGNIQYF
TRBV5-4	TRBD1	-	TRBJ1-5	TGTGCCAGCAGCTTGCTGATGAAGGGGGCTCCCGCTGCATACCCCAAGCCCCAGCATTTT	CASSLLMKGAPAAYPKPQHF
TRBV25-1	-	-	TRBJ2-3	TGTGCCAGCAGTGAACAGGGGAGCACAGATACGCAGTATTTT	CASSEQGSTDTQYF
TRBV21-1	-	-	TRBJ2-3	TGTGCCATCAGTCTAGTCACAGATACGCAGTATTTT	CAISLVTDTQYF
TRBV2	-	-	TRBJ2-1	TGTGCCAGCAGTGCATGGTTGGAGGGACGGGATGAGCAGTTCTTC	CASSAWLEGRDEQFF